The 9 T cell receptor beta chains in this list originate from one sample, sequenced in a study of response to subunit inactivated influenza vaccine (dated by TCRdb to the late 2010s). Receptor amplification or capture employed RT-PCR. Data came from an Illumina HiSeq 2500. The public reads were reprocessed in TCRdb via fastp at Q25 and MiXCR, keeping in-frame beta chains. Every entry covers one CDR3 protein and lists the most common genes and DNA from its rows. This sample gives under 950,000 distinct CDR3 sequences in total; around 20% of them show up just once. The leading ten clones occupy 9.5% to 13% of the sample. This specimen consisted of PBMCs from blood, obtained more than 4 days after vaccination. The receptors shown here come from a man in his forties or fifties who received an inactivated influenza vaccine. Donor details come from another sample of the same person, matched by shared clones.

The rearrangement links TRBV4-1 to TRBJ2-2; D uncertain. V lost 2 bases, J lost 3 bases, and 19 bases lay in between. This CDR3 is 18 amino acids long. In germline, CDR1 is MGHRA, CDR2 YSYEKL. CDR3 nucleotides: TGCGCCAGCAGCCAACTAAGATTAGCCCCACGTTACACCGGGGAGCTGTTTTTT. This sequence encodes CASSQLRLAPRYTGELFF.

This clonotype showed up just a few times. The rearrangement joins TRBV5-1 to TRBJ1-1, with D possibly matching TRBD1 (5 bases). The CDR3 has 13 amino acids. CDR1 is SGHRS, CDR2 YFSETQ, per germline. V was clipped by 4 bases and J by 1 base, with 8 bases between them. The CDR3 protein is CASSIDRNTEAFF. The CDR3, as DNA: TGCGCCAGCAGCATCGACAGGAACACTGAAGCTTTCTTT.

The chain links TRBV14 to TRBJ2-2, with TRBD2 identical over 10 bases. The CDR3 covers 15 residues. The germline CDR1 and CDR2 sequences are SGHDN and FVKESK. Unmatched junction bases numbered 3, after V lost 4 bases and J lost 4 bases. The chain's CDR3 is CASSPSGSLTGELFF. CDR3 bases: TGTGCCAGCAGCCCTAGCGGGAGCCTCACCGGGGAGCTGTTTTTT.

This clonotype has more than one count but fewer than ten. The chain couples TRBV29-1 to TRBJ2-5, with 9 bases fitting TRBD1. Germline CDR1 and CDR2: SQVTM and ANQGSEA. The J segment lost 5 bases and the V segment lost 6 bases, leaving 4 bases of the junction unmatched. This CDR3 has 12 residues. The CDR3 protein is CSVGTGRETQYF. In nucleotides, the CDR3 is TGCAGCGTCGGGACAGGGAGGGAGACCCAGTACTTC.

This clonotype was detected only a few times. The chain links TRBV20-1 to TRBJ2-2, with 9 bases fitting TRBD2. V lost 3 bases and J lost 1; bases outside the gene matches: 0. Germline CDR1 is DFQATT and CDR2 is SNEGSKA (reference sequence). The CDR3 runs 14 residues. The CDR3 DNA follows: TGCAGTGCTAGGCGGGAGGGGAACACCGGGGAGCTGTTTTTT. Its translation is CSARREGNTGELFF.

This clonotype showed up just a few times. This chain joins TRBV7-2 and TRBJ1-1; D not certain. Germline values: CDR1 SGHTA, CDR2 FQGNSA. The V gene lost 5 bases and the J gene lost 0 bases, with 10 bases spanning the gap. The CDR3 loop spans 14 amino acids. CDR3: CASSIGGMNTEAFF. For the CDR3, the DNA is TGTGCCAGCAGCATCGGTGGCATGAACACTGAAGCTTTCTTT. Supplemented by reference TRBV7-2 and TRBJ1-1, the full variable domain reads GAGVSQSPSNKVTEKGKDVELRCDPISGHTALYWYRQSLGQGLEFLIYFQGNSAPDKSGLPSDRFSAERTGGSVSTLTIQRTQQEDSAVYLCASSIGGMNTEAFFGQGTRLTVV.

The chain has TRBV7-2 and TRBJ2-7; unclear D gene. Germline CDR1 is SGHTA and CDR2 is FQGNSA. The CDR3 covers 15 residues. V was trimmed by 4 bases and J by 2 bases, leaving 15 bases between them. CDR3 protein: CASSSGPRLAYEQYF. In DNA form, the CDR3 reads TGTGCCAGCAGCTCTGGACCACGATTAGCCTACGAGCAGTACTTC. The entire variable domain, with the rest obtained from reference TRBV7-2 and TRBJ2-7, is as follows: GAGVSQSPSNKVTEKGKDVELRCDPISGHTALYWYRQSLGQGLEFLIYFQGNSAPDKSGLPSDRFSAERTGGSVSTLTIQRTQQEDSAVYLCASSSGPRLAYEQYFGPGTRLTVT.

The V call is TRBV6-1, the J call TRBJ1-4; possible D gene TRBD1, 6 bases. The V end lost 6 bases, the J end lost 5 bases, and 16 bases lay between the germline ends. CDR3 length: 15 residues. The germline gives CDR1 MNHNS, CDR2 SASEGT. Here the CDR3 reads CASSERTGSNEKLFF. The DNA for the CDR3 is TGTGCCAGCAGCGAAAGAACAGGGTCGAATGAAAAACTGTTTTTT.

V usage is TRBV23-1 and J usage is TRBJ2-7; TRBD1 matches at 9 bases. TRBV23-1 is treated as an ORF (open reading frame) with a function not yet certain. CDR3 length: 16 residues. V trimming: 6 bases; J trimming: 1 base; junction bases outside the gene matches: 10. The CDR3: CASSPIDRGSSYEQYF. The CDR3, as DNA: TGCGCCAGCAGCCCTATAGACAGGGGGTCATCCTACGAGCAGTACTTC.